The T cell receptor (beta chain) under discussion was sequenced for a study of blood T cell repertoires in COVID-19. Study summary: Sites across the United States, Italy and Spain contributed samples from acute and convalescent COVID-19.

Trimming took 2 bases from V and 1 from J, leaving 11 bases between them. This CDR3 comprises 15 residues. The germline V gene has CDR1 SGHNT and CDR2 YYREEE (reference sequence). Some clones are missing from TCRdb's copy, which holds only in-frame ones; the method was immunoSEQ multiplex PCR. The table shows about 270,000 clones, with around nine tenths occurring only once. V usage is TRBV5-4 and J usage is TRBJ2-3; the D gene is possibly TRBD1 (5 bases). This clonotype originated in a man in his fifties or sixties with acute or convalescent COVID-19. The sequenced sample was peripheral blood. The CDR3 loop reads CASSLGGAGTDTQYF. The DNA for the CDR3 is TGTGCCAGCAGCTTAGGTGGGGCGGGCACAGATACGCAGTATTTT.